The rows below give T cell receptor beta chains drawn from one sample of a study of shared clonotypes between healthy human individuals. Profiling relied on immunoSEQ multiplex PCR, and the TCRdb table lists in-frame clones only, not all of them. The sample includes hundreds of thousands of clones, approximately 71% seen only once; the top ten take around 12%. What was sequenced was PBMCs. These receptors all come from a woman aged 40-49 years in good health. Some clones in this sample may be carry-over from other donors' samples. Both conserved end residues are part of each CDR3. Fields, in order: D gene, V gene, J gene, clone size, CDR3 DNA, CDR3 protein. The D gene is left open where the match is weak. A row's size may be missing; if present it is once, few, many or a size class.

D gene: .
V gene: TRBV20-1
J gene: TRBJ2-1
clone size: .
CDR3 DNA: TGCAGTGCTAAGTCCCTGCTCGAGCAGTTCTTC
CDR3 protein: CSAKSLLEQFF

D gene: .
V gene: TRBV6-1
J gene: TRBJ2-5
clone size: many
CDR3 DNA: TGTGCCACCGCGCGAGGGGGAAAACTCCAAGAGACCCAGTACTTC
CDR3 protein: CATARGGKLQETQYF

D gene: TRBD1
V gene: TRBV25-1
J gene: TRBJ1-2
clone size: .
CDR3 DNA: TGTGCCAGCAGTGTTAGCCCGGGACAGGGGGAAGTTGGCTACACCTTC
CDR3 protein: CASSVSPGQGEVGYTF

D gene: .
V gene: TRBV29-1
J gene: TRBJ2-3
clone size: .
CDR3 DNA: TGCAGCGTTCGTGGAACTAGCAGGAGCACAGATACGCAGTATTTT
CDR3 protein: CSVRGTSRSTDTQYF

D gene: .
V gene: TRBV5-4
J gene: TRBJ2-3
clone size: .
CDR3 DNA: TGTGCCAGCAGCAGGTCCTTCTTCGGGGGTAGCACAGATACGCAGTATTTT
CDR3 protein: CASSRSFFGGSTDTQYF

D gene: TRBD2
V gene: TRBV11-2
J gene: TRBJ2-3
clone size: .
CDR3 DNA: TGTGCCAGCGCCCTAGCGGGAACAGATACGCAGTATTTT
CDR3 protein: CASALAGTDTQYF

D gene: .
V gene: TRBV7-8
J gene: TRBJ2-2
clone size: .
CDR3 DNA: TGTGCCAGCAGCTTAGGCTCTCGGGGGGCGTCTTTTTCCGGGGAGCTGTTTTTT
CDR3 protein: CASSLGSRGASFSGELFF

D gene: TRBD1
V gene: TRBV5-4
J gene: TRBJ2-7
clone size: once
CDR3 DNA: TGTGCCAGCAGCTTACCGGGACAGGGTCACTACGAGCAGTACTTC
CDR3 protein: CASSLPGQGHYEQYF

D gene: .
V gene: TRBV7-2
J gene: TRBJ2-7
clone size: .
CDR3 DNA: TGTGCCAGCAGCTTAGGCGAGTTCTGGCCCTACGAGCAGTACTTC
CDR3 protein: CASSLGEFWPYEQYF

D gene: TRBD1
V gene: TRBV27
J gene: TRBJ1-4
clone size: few
CDR3 DNA: TGTGCCAGCAGTTTATCCGGACAGGCTAATGAAAAACTGTTTTTT
CDR3 protein: CASSLSGQANEKLFF

D gene: TRBD2
V gene: TRBV5-1
J gene: TRBJ2-3
clone size: .
CDR3 DNA: TGCGCCAGCAGCTCAGGACTCACTAGCGGGGCCCCAGATACGCAGTATTTT
CDR3 protein: CASSSGLTSGAPDTQYF

D gene: .
V gene: TRBV7-9
J gene: TRBJ2-7
clone size: .
CDR3 DNA: TGTGCCAGCAGCCGGATGACAGACCTGGGGGAGCAGTACTTC
CDR3 protein: CASSRMTDLGEQYF

D gene: .
V gene: TRBV6-1
J gene: TRBJ1-2
clone size: .
CDR3 DNA: TGTGCCAGCAGTGCGGCAGAAAGCTATGGCTACACCTTC
CDR3 protein: CASSAAESYGYTF

D gene: .
V gene: TRBV5-6
J gene: TRBJ2-5
clone size: .
CDR3 DNA: TGTGCCAGCAGCTTCGGGGAGTGGGTAGAAGAGACCCAGTACTTC
CDR3 protein: CASSFGEWVEETQYF

D gene: TRBD2
V gene: TRBV7-3
J gene: TRBJ2-1
clone size: .
CDR3 DNA: TGTGCCAGCAGCTTAAGTAGCGGGGCCTACAATGAGCAGTTCTTC
CDR3 protein: CASSLSSGAYNEQFF

D gene: TRBD1
V gene: TRBV6-5
J gene: TRBJ2-7
clone size: .
CDR3 DNA: TGTGCCAGCAGTCGGGGGGGACAGGGGGTTTACGAGCAGTACTTC
CDR3 protein: CASSRGGQGVYEQYF

D gene: .
V gene: TRBV2
J gene: TRBJ2-7
clone size: .
CDR3 DNA: TGTGCCAGCACCCCGTGGGCCGGGGCCTACGAGCAGTACTTC
CDR3 protein: CASTPWAGAYEQYF

D gene: .
V gene: TRBV7-3
J gene: TRBJ2-1
clone size: .
CDR3 DNA: TGTGCCAGCAGCTTAGGACTGAACAATGAGCAGTTCTTC
CDR3 protein: CASSLGLNNEQFF

D gene: .
V gene: TRBV28
J gene: TRBJ2-5
clone size: once
CDR3 DNA: TGTGCCAGCAGTTTGGTCGGAGGGACCCAGTACTTC
CDR3 protein: CASSLVGGTQYF

D gene: .
V gene: TRBV7-2
J gene: TRBJ1-3
clone size: few
CDR3 DNA: TGTGCCAGCAGCTTGGACCCCTCGGTTGGAAACACCATATATTTT
CDR3 protein: CASSLDPSVGNTIYF

D gene: .
V gene: TRBV30
J gene: TRBJ1-1
clone size: once
CDR3 DNA: TGTGCCTGGAGTGTGATCCCCCTTGAAGCTTTCTTT
CDR3 protein: CAWSVIPLEAFF

D gene: TRBD2
V gene: TRBV7-2
J gene: TRBJ2-7
clone size: .
CDR3 DNA: TGTGCCAGCAGCTTAAGCGGGAGCGGCCCCTACGAGCAGTACTTC
CDR3 protein: CASSLSGSGPYEQYF